The clone carrying this T cell receptor beta chain was observed many times. Germline V CDR1 and CDR2: SQVTM, ANQGSEA. Trimming took off 6 bases at V and 4 bases at J, with 13 bases between the two ends. The CDR3 contains 13 residues. Authors of the study amplified TCR beta CDR3 regions from RNA transcripts. During a first-round RT-PCR of the TCR CDR3, the HTBI primer set was used. TCRdb reprocessed the multiplex PCR reads with MiXCR, giving one entry per CDR3 protein. In the table there are about 200,000 distinct CDR3 sequences, 17% of which are singletons. The source of the sample is a study of T cells in Graves' hyperthyroidism and ophthalmopathy.

The sequencing sample was made of blood. The V call is TRBV29-1, the J call TRBJ1-5, with TRBD1 as a possible D gene (5 bases). The receptor was derived from a woman aged 50 to 60 with Graves' hyperthyroidism. CDR3 nucleotide sequence: TGCAGCGTAAGGGGAAGGAAAAATCAGCCCCAGCATTTT. Residues: CSVRGRKNQPQHF.